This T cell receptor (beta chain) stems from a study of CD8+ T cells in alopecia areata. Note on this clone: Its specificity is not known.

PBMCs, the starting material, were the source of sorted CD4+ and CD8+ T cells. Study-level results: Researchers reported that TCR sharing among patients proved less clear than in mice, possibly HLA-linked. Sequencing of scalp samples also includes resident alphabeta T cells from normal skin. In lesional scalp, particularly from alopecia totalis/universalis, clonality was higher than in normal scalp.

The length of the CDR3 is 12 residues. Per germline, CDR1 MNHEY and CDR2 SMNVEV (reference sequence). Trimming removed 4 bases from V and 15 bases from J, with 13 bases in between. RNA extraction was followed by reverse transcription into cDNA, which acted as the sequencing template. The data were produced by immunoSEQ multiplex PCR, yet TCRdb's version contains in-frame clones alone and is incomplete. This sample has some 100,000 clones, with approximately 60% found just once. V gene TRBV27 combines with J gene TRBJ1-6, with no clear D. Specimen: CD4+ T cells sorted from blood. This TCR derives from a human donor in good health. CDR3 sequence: CASSWEGLNLHF. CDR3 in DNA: TGTGCCAGCAGTTGGGAGGGTTTGAACCTCCACTTT.